Given below is one T cell receptor (beta chain) in context. Its antigen is undetermined. The V gene end was trimmed by 3 bases and the J gene end by 7 bases; junction bases not matched to a gene: 6. CDR1 is SGHRS and CDR2 is YFSETQ in the germline V gene. CDR3 size: 14 residues. Method: immunoSEQ multiplex PCR; TCRdb's copy keeps in-frame clones and lacks some. The top ten hold 0.36% of the sample, which has about 2.4 million clones, 93% seen once. The record originates from a study of shared clonotypes between healthy human individuals. General study findings and limits: Generally, estimated richness proved larger in naive subsets than it did in memory subsets.

Sequencing used naive CD4+ T cells from PBMCs. Subset given: CD45RA+ positively selected. The chain links TRBV5-1 to TRBJ1-2, with 10 bases matching TRBD1. This TCR was sampled from a man aged 18 to 29 in good health. Some clones in this sample may be carry-over from other donors' samples. DNA of the CDR3: TGCGCCAGCAGCTCCCGGGACAGGGGAGTTGGCTACACCTTC. This encodes CASSSRDRGVGYTF. The whole variable domain, remainder taken from reference TRBV5-1 and TRBJ1-2, is KAGVTQTPRYLIKTRGQQVTLSCSPISGHRSVSWYQQTPGQGLQFLFEYFSETQRNKGNFPGRFSGRQFSNSRSEMNVSTLELGDSALYLCASSSRDRGVGYTFGSGTRLTVV.